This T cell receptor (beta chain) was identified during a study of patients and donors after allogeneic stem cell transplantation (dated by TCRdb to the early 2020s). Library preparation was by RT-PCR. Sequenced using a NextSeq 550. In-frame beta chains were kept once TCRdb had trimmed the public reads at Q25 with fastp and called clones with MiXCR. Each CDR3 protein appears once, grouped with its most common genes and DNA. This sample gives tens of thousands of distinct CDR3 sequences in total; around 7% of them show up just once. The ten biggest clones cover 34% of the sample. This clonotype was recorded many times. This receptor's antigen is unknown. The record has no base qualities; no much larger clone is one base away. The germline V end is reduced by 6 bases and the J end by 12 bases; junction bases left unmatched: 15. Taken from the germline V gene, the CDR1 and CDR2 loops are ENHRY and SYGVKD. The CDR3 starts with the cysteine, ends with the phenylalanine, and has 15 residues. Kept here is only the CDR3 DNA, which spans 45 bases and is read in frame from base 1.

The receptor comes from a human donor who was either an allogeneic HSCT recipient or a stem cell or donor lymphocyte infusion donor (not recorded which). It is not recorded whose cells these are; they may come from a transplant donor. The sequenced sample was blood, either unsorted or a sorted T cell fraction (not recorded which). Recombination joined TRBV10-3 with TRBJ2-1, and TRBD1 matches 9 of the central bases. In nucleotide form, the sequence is TGTGCCATCAGGCCAACCGGGACAGGGCCCTCGGGGCAGTTCTTC. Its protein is CAIRPTGTGPSGQFF.